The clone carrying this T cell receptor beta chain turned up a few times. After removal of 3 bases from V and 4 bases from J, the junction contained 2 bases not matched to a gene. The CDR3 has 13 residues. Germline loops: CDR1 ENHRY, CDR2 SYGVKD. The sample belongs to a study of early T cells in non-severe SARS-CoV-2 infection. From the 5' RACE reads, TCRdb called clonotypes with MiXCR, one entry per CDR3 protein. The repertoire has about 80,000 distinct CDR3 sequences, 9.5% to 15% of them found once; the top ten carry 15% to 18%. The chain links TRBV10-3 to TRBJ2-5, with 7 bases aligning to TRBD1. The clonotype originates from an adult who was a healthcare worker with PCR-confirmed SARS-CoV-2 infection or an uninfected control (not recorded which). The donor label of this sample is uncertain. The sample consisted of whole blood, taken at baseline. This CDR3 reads CAISDRDRETQYF. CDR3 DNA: TGTGCCATCAGTGACCGGGACAGAGAGACCCAGTACTTC.